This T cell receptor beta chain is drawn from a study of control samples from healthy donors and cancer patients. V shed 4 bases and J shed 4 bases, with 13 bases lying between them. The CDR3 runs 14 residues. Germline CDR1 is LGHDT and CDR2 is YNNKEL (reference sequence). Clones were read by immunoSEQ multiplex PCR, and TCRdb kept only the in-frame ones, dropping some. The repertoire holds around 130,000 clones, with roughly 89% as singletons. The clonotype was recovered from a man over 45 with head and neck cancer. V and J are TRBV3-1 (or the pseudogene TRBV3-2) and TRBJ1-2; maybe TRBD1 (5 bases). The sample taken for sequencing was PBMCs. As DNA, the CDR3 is TGTGCCAGCAGCCGGGACTGGGGGGTCTATGGCTACACCTTC. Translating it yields CASSRDWGVYGYTF.